The present TCR beta chain was sequenced within a study of shared clonotypes between healthy human individuals. TCRdb keeps only in-frame clones here, not all; method: immunoSEQ multiplex PCR. Among around 2,100,000 clones listed, roughly 94% were seen once. The CDR3 covers 14 residues. V lost 0 bases and J 3 bases, leaving 8 bases between the germline ends. Germline V gene lookup returns CDR1 MGHRA and CDR2 YSYEKL. Positive CCR7 selection of CD45RO-negative cells yielded the naive CD8 cells, and terminally differentiated effector memory CD45RA+ cells were excluded. Recent acute infections and vaccinations were absent in the healthy HIV-negative adult donors.

Sequences were obtained from naive CD8+ T cells sorted from blood. The source is a man between 18 and 29 years old in good health. The rearrangement uses TRBV4-1 and TRBJ1-2; D is uncertain. CDR3 protein: CASSQEPNHYGYTF. CDR3 in DNA: TGCGCCAGCAGCCAAGAGCCGAATCACTATGGCTACACCTTC.